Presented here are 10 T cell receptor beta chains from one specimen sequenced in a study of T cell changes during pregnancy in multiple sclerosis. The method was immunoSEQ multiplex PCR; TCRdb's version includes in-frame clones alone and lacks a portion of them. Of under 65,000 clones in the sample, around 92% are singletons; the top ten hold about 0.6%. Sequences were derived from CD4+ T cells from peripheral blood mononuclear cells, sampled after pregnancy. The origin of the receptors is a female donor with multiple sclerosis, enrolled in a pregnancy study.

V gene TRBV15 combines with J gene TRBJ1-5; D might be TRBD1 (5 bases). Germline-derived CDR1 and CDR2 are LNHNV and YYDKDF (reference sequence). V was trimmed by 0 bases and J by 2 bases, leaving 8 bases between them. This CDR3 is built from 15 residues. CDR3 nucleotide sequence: TGTGCCACCAGCAGAGATATACAGGGCAATCAGCCCCAGCATTTT. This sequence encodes CATSRDIQGNQPQHF.

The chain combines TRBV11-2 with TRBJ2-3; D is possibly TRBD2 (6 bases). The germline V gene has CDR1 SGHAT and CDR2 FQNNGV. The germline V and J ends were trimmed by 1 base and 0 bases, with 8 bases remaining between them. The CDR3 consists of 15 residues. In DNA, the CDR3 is TGTGCCAGCAGCTTAGCGGGGACTAGCACAGATACGCAGTATTTT. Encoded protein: CASSLAGTSTDTQYF.

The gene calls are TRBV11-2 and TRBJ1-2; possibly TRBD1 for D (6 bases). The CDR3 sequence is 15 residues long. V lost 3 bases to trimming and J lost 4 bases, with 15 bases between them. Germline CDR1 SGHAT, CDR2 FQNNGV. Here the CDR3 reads CASSFHGTKSYGYTF. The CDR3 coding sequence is TGTGCCAGCAGCTTCCACGGGACAAAGAGCTATGGCTACACCTTC. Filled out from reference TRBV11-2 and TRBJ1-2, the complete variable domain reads EAGVAQSPRYKIIEKRQSVAFWCNPISGHATLYWYQQILGQGPKLLIQFQNNGVVDDSQLPKDRFSAERLKGVDSTLKIQPAKLEDSAVYLCASSFHGTKSYGYTFGSGTRLTVV.

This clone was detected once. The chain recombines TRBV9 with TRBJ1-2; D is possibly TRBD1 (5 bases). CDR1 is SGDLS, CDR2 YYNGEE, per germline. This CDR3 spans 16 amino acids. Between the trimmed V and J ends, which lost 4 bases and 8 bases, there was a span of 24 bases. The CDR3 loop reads CASSPRVDPGSSGYTF. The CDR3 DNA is TGTGCCAGCAGCCCGCGTGTAGACCCAGGGTCCTCAGGCTACACCTTC.

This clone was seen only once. CDR3 bases: TGTGCCAGCAGCAGACGACAGGGGAGAAACACCATATATTTT. Translating gives CASSRRQGRNTIYF. The chain recombines TRBV7-3 with TRBJ1-3; 8 bases are a match to TRBD1. CDR1 is SGHTA and CDR2 is FQGTGA in the germline V gene. The CDR3 loop spans 14 amino acids. V was clipped by 5 bases and J by 5 bases; unmatched bases: 5.

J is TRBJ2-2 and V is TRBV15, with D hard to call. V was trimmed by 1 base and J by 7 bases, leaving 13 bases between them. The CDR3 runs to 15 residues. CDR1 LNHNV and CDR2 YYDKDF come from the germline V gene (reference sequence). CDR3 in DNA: TGTGCCACCAGCAGAGGTGACCCATCGGGCGGGGAGCTGTTTTTT. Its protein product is CATSRGDPSGGELFF.

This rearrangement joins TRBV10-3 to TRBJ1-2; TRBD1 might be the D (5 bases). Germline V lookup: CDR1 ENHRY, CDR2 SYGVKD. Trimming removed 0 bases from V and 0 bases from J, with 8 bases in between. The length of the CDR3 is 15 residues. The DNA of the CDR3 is TGTGCCATCAGTGAGTCGACAGCCGCTAACTATGGCTACACCTTC. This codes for CAISESTAANYGYTF.

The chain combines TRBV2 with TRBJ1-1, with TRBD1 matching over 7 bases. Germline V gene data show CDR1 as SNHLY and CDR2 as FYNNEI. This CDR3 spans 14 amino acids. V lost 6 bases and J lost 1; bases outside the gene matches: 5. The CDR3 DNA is TGTGCCAGCAGGAACAGGGGTGGGAACACTGAAGCTTTCTTT. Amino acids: CASRNRGGNTEAFF. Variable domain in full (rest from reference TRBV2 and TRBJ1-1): EPEVTQTPSHQVTQMGQEVILRCVPISNHLYFYWYRQILGQKVEFLVSFYNNEISEKSEIFDDQFSVERPDGSNFTLKIRSTKLEDSAMYFCASRNRGGNTEAFFGQGTRLTVV.

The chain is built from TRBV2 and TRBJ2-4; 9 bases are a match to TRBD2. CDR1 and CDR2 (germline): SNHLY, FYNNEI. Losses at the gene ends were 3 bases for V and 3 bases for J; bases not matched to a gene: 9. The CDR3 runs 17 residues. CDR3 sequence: CASSEGSGGWGKNIQYF. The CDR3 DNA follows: TGTGCCAGCAGTGAGGGTAGCGGGGGATGGGGCAAAAACATTCAGTACTTC.

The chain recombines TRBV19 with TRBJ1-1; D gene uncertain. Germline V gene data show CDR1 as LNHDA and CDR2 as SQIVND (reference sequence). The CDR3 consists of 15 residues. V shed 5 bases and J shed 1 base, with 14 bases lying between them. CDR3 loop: CASSLGKSRNTEAFF. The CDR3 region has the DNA TGTGCCAGTAGTTTAGGAAAAAGCCGGAACACTGAAGCTTTCTTT. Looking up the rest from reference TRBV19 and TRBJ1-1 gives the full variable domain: DGGITQSPKYLFRKEGQNVTLSCEQNLNHDAMYWYRQDPGQGLRLIYYSQIVNDFQKGDIAEGYSVSREKKESFPLTVTSAQKNPTAFYLCASSLGKSRNTEAFFGQGTRLTVV.